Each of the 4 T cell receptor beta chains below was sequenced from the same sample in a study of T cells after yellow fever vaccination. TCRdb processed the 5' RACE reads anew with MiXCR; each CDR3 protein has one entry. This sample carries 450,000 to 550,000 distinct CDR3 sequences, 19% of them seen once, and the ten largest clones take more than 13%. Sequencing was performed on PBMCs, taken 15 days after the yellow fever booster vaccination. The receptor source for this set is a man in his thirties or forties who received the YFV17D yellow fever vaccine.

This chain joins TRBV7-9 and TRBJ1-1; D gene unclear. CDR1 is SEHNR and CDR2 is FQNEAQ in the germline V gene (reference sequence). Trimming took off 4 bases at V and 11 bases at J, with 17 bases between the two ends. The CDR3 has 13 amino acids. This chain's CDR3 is CASSSFNAVLAFF. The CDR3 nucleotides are TGTGCCAGCAGCTCATTTAACGCGGTCTTGGCTTTCTTT.

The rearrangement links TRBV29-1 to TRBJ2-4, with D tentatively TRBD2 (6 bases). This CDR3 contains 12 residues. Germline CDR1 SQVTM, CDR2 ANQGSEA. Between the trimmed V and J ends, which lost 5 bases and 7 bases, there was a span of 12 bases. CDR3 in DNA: TGCAGCGTTTCGAGTCTAGCGAACATTCAGTACTTC. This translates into CSVSSLANIQYF.

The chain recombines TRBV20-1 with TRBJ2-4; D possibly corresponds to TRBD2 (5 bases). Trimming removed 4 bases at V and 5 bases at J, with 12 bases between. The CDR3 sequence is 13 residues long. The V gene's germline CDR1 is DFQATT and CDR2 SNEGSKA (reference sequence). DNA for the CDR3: TGCAGTGCTAATGCCGGGATTGAAAACATTCAGTACTTC. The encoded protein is CSANAGIENIQYF.

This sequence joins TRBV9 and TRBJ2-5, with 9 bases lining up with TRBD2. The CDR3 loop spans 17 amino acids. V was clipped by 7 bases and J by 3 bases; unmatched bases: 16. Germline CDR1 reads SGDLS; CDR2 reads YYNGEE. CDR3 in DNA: TGTGCCAGCGACCTAATTCAGGGGTTAGCGGGGGAAGAGACCCAGTACTTC. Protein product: CASDLIQGLAGEETQYF.